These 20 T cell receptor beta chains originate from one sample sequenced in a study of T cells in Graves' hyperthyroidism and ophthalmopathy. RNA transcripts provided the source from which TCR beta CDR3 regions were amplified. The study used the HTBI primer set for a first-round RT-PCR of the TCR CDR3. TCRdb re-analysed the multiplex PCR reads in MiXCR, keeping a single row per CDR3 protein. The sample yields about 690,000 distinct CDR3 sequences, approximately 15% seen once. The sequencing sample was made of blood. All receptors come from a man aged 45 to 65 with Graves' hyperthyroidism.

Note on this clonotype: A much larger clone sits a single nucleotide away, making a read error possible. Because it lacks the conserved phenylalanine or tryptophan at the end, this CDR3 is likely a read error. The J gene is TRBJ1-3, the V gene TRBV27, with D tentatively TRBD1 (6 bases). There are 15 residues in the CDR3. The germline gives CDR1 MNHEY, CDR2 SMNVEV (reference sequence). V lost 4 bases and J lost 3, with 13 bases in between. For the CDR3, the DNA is TGTGCCAGCAGTTCTCACCGGGACAATGGAAACACCATATATCTT. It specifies CASSSHRDNGNTIYL.

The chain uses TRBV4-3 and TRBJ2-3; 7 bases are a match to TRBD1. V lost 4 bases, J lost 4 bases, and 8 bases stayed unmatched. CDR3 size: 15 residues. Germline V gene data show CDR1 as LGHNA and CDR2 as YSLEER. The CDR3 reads CASSPQGVGADTQYF. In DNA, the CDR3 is TGCGCCAGCAGCCCCCAGGGGGTGGGGGCAGATACGCAGTATTTT.

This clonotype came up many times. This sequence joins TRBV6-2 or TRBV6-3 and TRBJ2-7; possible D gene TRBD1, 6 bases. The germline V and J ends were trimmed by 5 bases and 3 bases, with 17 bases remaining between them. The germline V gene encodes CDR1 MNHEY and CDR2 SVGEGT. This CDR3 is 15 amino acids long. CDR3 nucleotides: TGTGCCAGCAGTAAACGGGACAATCCAAGCTACGAGCAGTACTTC. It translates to CASSKRDNPSYEQYF.

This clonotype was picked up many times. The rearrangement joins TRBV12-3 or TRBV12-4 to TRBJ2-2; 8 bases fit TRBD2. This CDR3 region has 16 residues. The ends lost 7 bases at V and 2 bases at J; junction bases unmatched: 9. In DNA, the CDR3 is TGTGCCAGCACATCGGGGGGGTTAATCAACACCGGGGAGCTGTTTTTT. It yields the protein CASTSGGLINTGELFF.

The CDR3 nucleotides are TGTGCCACCCAGATAGTTCGTGGCACCGGGGAGCTGTTTTTT. This sequence encodes CATQIVRGTGELFF. The rearrangement uses TRBV30 and TRBJ2-2, with D uncertain. There are 14 residues in the CDR3. Between the trimmed V and J ends, which lost 8 bases and 4 bases, there was a span of 17 bases. Germline V CDR1 and CDR2: GTSNPN, SVGIG (reference sequence).

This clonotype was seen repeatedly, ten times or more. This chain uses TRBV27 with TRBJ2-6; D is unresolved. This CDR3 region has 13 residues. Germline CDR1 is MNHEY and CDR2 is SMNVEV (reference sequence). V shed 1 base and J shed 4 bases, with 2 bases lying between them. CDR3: CASSLYGANVLTF. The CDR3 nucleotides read TGTGCCAGCAGTTTATACGGGGCCAACGTCCTGACTTTC.

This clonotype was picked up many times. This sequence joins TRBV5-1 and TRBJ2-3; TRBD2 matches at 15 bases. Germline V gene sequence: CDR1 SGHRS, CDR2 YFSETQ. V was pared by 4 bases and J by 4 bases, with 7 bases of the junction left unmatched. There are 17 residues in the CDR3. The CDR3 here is CASSHGTSGRLADTQYF. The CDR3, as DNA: TGCGCCAGCAGCCACGGGACTAGCGGGAGGTTGGCAGATACGCAGTATTTT. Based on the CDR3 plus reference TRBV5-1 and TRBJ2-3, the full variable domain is KAGVTQTPRYLIKTRGQQVTLSCSPISGHRSVSWYQQTPGQGLQFLFEYFSETQRNKGNFPGRFSGRQFSNSRSEMNVSTLELGDSALYLCASSHGTSGRLADTQYFGPGTRLTVL.

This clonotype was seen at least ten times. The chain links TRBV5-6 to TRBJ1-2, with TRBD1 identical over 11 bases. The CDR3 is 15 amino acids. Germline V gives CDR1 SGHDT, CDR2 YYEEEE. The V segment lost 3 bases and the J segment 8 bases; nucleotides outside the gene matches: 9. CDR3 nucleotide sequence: TGTGCCAGCAGCTCTGCCGGGACAGGGGGAGGAGGCTACACCTTC. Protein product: CASSSAGTGGGGYTF.

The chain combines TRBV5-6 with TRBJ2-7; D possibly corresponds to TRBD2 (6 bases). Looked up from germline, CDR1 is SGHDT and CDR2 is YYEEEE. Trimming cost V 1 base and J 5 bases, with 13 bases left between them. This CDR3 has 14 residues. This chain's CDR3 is CASSLFGSRDEQYF. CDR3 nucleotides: TGTGCCAGCAGCTTGTTCGGGAGTCGCGACGAGCAGTACTTC.

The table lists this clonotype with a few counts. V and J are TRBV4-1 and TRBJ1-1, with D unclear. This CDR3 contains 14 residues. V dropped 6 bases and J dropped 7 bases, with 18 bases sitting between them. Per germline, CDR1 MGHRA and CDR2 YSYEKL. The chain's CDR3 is CASRPVGLPIEAFF. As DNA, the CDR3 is TGCGCCAGCAGACCTGTAGGCCTGCCGATTGAAGCTTTCTTT.

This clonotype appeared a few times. The CDR3, as DNA: TGTGCCAGCAGTGGCCGGGCCAACACTGAAGCTTTCTTT. Its translation: CASSGRANTEAFF. The V and J genes are TRBV6-1 and TRBJ1-1; no firm D call. Germline CDR1 is MNHNS and CDR2 is SASEGT. The CDR3 is 13 amino acids. Trimming took 4 bases from V and 2 from J, leaving 8 bases between them.

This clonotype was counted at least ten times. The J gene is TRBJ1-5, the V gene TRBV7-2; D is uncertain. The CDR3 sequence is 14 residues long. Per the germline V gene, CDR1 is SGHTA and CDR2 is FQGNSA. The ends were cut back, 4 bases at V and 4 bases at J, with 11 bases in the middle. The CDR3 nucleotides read TGTGCCAGCAGCTCGACGGCCACAAATCAGCCCCAGCATTTT. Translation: CASSSTATNQPQHF. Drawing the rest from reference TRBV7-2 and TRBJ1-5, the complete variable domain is GAGVSQSPSNKVTEKGKDVELRCDPISGHTALYWYRQSLGQGLEFLIYFQGNSAPDKSGLPSDRFSAERTGGSVSTLTIQRTQQEDSAVYLCASSSTATNQPQHFGDGTRLSIL.

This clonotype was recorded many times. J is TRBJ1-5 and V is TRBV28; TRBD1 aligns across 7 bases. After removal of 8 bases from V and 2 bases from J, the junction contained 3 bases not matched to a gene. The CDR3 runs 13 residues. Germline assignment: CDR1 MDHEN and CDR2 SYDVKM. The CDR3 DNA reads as TGTGCCAGCCACGACAGGGGCAATCAGCCCCAGCATTTT. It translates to CASHDRGNQPQHF. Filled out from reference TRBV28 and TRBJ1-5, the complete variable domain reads DVKVTQSSRYLVKRTGEKVFLECVQDMDHENMFWYRQDPGLGLRLIYFSYDVKMKEKGDIPEGYSVSREKKERFSLILESASTNQTSMYLCASHDRGNQPQHFGDGTRLSIL.

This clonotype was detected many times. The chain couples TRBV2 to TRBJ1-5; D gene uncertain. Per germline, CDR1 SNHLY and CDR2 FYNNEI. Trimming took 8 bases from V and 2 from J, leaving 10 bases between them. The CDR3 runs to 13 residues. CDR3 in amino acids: CASQIDRNQPQHF. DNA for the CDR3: TGTGCCAGCCAGATAGATCGCAATCAGCCCCAGCATTTT.

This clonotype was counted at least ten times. The CDR3 nucleotides are TGCGCCAGCAGTGAATACGGACAGGGTTCAGATACGCAGTATTTT. Protein product: CASSEYGQGSDTQYF. The chain recombines TRBV10-2 with TRBJ2-3; 8 bases agree with TRBD1. The CDR3 runs 15 residues. V dropped 3 bases and J dropped 4; count of bases not matched to a gene: 6. CDR1 and CDR2 (germline): WSHSY, SAAADI.

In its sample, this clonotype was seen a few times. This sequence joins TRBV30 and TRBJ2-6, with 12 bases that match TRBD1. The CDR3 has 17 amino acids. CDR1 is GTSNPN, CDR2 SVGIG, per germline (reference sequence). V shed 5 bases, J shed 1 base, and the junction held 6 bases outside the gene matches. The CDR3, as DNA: TGTGCCTGGCACCGGGACAGGGGGCGATCTGGGGCCAACGTCCTGACTTTC. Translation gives CAWHRDRGRSGANVLTF.

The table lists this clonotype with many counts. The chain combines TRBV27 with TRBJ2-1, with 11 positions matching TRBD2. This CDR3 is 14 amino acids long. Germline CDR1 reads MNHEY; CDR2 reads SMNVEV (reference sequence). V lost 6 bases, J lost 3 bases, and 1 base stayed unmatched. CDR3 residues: CASRGLADYNEQFF. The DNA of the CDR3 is TGTGCCAGCAGGGGACTAGCGGACTACAATGAGCAGTTCTTC.

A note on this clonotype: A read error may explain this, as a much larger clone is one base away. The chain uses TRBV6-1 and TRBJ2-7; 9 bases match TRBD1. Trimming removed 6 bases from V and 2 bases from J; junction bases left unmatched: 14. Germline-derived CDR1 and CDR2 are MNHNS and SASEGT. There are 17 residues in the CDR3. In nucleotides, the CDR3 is TGTGCCAGCAGCCAAGATCCAGTGGACAGGGGCGCCTACGAGCAGTACTTC. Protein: CASSQDPVDRGAYEQYF.

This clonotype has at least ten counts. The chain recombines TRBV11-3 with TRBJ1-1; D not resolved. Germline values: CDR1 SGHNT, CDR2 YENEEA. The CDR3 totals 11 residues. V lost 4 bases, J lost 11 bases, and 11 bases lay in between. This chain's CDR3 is CASSSGHEAFF. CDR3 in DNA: TGTGCCAGCAGCTCCGGGCATGAGGCTTTCTTT.

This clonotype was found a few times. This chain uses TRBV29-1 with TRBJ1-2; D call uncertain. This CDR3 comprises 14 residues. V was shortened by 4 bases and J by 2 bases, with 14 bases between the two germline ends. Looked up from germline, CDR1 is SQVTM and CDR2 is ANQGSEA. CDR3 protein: CSVGLEQVNYGYTF. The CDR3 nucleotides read TGCAGCGTTGGGTTAGAGCAGGTCAACTATGGCTACACCTTC.